The text below deals with one T cell receptor beta chain. No antigen is known for it. Base qualities were left out, and no much larger clone turns up one base away. The data originate from a study of PD-1 blockade in classical Hodgkin lymphoma (dated by TCRdb to 2019 to 2021). Some background on the complete study: Nivolumab dosing was 3 mg/kg intravenously every 2 weeks, continuing until either disease progression or unacceptable toxicity. A peripheral blood immune signature of response to PD-1 blockade in classical Hodgkin lymphoma was defined using TCR beta sequencing and CyTOF. Broad study findings and their caveats: Trial patients achieving complete response had baseline diversity similar to newly diagnosed patients, whereas partial responders and progressors had significantly lower diversity. Diversity was lower in patients who began nivolumab less than 1 year after ASCT, so these patients were left out of later analyses to avoid confounding by immune reconstitution. Newly diagnosed patients were reported to have lower baseline TCR diversity than healthy donors, and relapsed/refractory patients were reported to have lower baseline TCR diversity still. Only a single clinical trial cohort was studied, and what caused the repertoire differences, possibly disease activity or prior therapy, remained undefined. CD4+ but not CD8+ TCR diversity rose significantly by C4D1 (p=0.0027 vs p=0.16), most apparent in complete responders (p=0.02).

The Qiagen DNeasy kit was used to extract genomic DNA both from unsorted PBMCs and from the negatively selected CD4+ and CD8+ fractions. TCR beta CDR3 regions were subjected to amplification by immunoSEQ multiplex PCR with primers that anneal to V and J segments. A synthetic immune receptor repertoire was used to minimize amplification bias, and remaining bias was computationally removed after sequencing. In the paper's pipeline: Repertoire diversity was quantified as the Shannon entropy index using custom Python scripts. Unsorted, CD4+ and CD8+ repertoires were examined separately, except in combined analyses, for which CD4+ and CD8+ sequences were merged in silico. Clonal expansion was defined as a frequency increase of at least 2-fold after treatment compared with C1D1, and clones undetected at baseline were assigned a pseudocount of 0.5. Singleton clones were defined as clones with 0 or 1 copy at C1D1, and non-singleton clones were defined as clones with 2 or more copies. Clones expanded in unsorted samples were assigned a CD4+, CD8+ or unknown annotation through matching of protein sequences in sorted samples from the same patient. Wilcoxon tests on paired samples were used to test diversity changes from C1D1 to C4D1. Not all clones reach the TCRdb copy of this immuneACCESS table, which keeps in-frame sequences only. Checked studies attribute under half of the gap to unresolved V genes and leave the rest unexplained. V, J and clone size derive from that table, while D and trimming were established from the DNA sequence. The sample data list fewer than 25,000 clones, and 74% of these were observed just once. The ten biggest clones cover about a fifth of the sample.

CDR1 and CDR2 are read off the germline V gene (reference sequence) as SEHNR and FQNEAQ. Trimmed from V: 3 bases; trimmed from J: 5 bases; junction bases lacking a gene match: 0. Spanning cysteine to phenylalanine, the CDR3 consists of 13 amino acids. Only the CDR3 region is kept as DNA, spanning 39 bases read in frame from base 1. The time point label, as the study defines it: cycle 1 day 1 (C1D1), immediately before nivolumab initiation. Every trial patient had relapsed after autologous stem cell transplantation, and cohorts A, B and C differed in prior brentuximab vedotin exposure. The trial cohort included 56 patients with relapsed/refractory classical Hodgkin lymphoma, and each patient had a best overall response of complete response, partial response or progressive disease. Single-agent nivolumab was administered to trial patients in the multi-cohort phase II CheckMate 205 trial. Best overall response was determined by an independent review committee according to the 2007 International Working Group response criteria. Trial PBMCs were collected immediately before nivolumab initiation (C1D1) and during therapy at cycle 2 day 1 and cycle 4 day 1. Peripheral blood was collected in 8 mL Vacutainer Cell Preparation Tubes, from which PBMCs were isolated by centrifugation and then cryopreserved.

The chain links TRBV7-9 with TRBJ2-2; 7 central bases correspond to TRBD1. Sequenced here: peripheral blood mononuclear cells (PBMCs), sampled at baseline. This TCR came from a human donor with classical Hodgkin lymphoma. The DNA sequence follows: TGTGCCAGCAGCTTGGGACAGACCGGGGAGCTGTTTTTT. It codes for CASSLGQTGELFF.